The T cell receptor beta chain under discussion was sequenced for a study of blood T cell repertoires in COVID-19 (dated by TCRdb to about 2020). Background on the whole study: Samples from collaborators originated in the United States, Italy and Spain and spanned both the acute and convalescent phases of COVID-19. The repertoires were made available in a free public database intended to serve as a resource for research on the immune response to SARS-CoV-2. The dataset comprised deeply sampled blood TCRbeta repertoires from subjects exposed to, actively infected with, or recovered from COVID-19. Samples were obtained from the ongoing ImmuneRACE study (first 160 participants) and from 1,200 or so subjects provided by 6 global collaborators. The sample metadata nearly always contained a de-identified subject ID, COVID-19 status, age in years and sex. The prospective study material was composed of cDNA or gDNA derived from T cells, B-cell-depleted T cells, or PBMCs. HLA class I and class II types, where available, came from metadata supplied by the sample provider rather than from assay-based typing.

Another Seattle source contributed samples from volunteer blood donors who had recovered from COVID-19. Collaborating institutions collected whole blood in K2EDTA tubes following their own protocols. Collaborator samples were shipped for TCRbeta analysis as frozen whole blood, isolated PBMCs, or DNA extracted from either sample type. TCRbeta CDR3 regions were amplified from genomic DNA using the immunoSEQ Assay, a bias-controlled multiplex PCR. Per the authors' processing: Within the assay, amplification of reference gene primers was used to estimate how many nucleated cells each sample contained. To quantify the absolute abundance of each unique TCRbeta CDR3 rearrangement, sequence reads were collapsed and filtered. Productive Simpson clonality was computed per sample as the square root of Simpson's diversity index over productive rearrangements. TCRdb took over this immuneACCESS table, retaining in-frame rearrangements with V and J assigned. Such tables are incomplete; in checked studies, under half of the missing clones stem from an unresolved V gene, and the remainder is unexplained. That table furnishes V, J and clone size, whereas the DNA furnished D and trimming. This sample holds hundreds of thousands of clones; approximately 84% were observed only once. The biggest ten clones account for over 2% of the sample.

What the authors observed across the whole study: How much clinical and demographic metadata was included differed by source and by participant, and the metadata was provided uncurated.

Inclusive of the bounding cysteine and phenylalanine, the CDR3 is 16 residues long. The only DNA kept is the CDR3, 48 bases in frame from the first base. The germline V end is reduced by 6 bases and the J end by 2 bases; junction bases left unmatched: 13. The germline V gene provides CDR1 SGHDT and CDR2 YYEEEE. This clone is a singleton in its sample. There is no known antigen for this receptor. Nothing much larger sits one base from this clone, and base qualities are not available. The sample comprised peripheral blood. The chain joins TRBV5-6 to TRBJ2-5, with 7 bases matching TRBD2. The TCR comes from a woman in her twenties or thirties who had recovered from COVID-19. The sequence in DNA is TGTGCCAGCAACAGGATCGCACCAGCGGGGCAAGAGACCCAGTACTTC. Its protein product is CASNRIAPAGQETQYF.